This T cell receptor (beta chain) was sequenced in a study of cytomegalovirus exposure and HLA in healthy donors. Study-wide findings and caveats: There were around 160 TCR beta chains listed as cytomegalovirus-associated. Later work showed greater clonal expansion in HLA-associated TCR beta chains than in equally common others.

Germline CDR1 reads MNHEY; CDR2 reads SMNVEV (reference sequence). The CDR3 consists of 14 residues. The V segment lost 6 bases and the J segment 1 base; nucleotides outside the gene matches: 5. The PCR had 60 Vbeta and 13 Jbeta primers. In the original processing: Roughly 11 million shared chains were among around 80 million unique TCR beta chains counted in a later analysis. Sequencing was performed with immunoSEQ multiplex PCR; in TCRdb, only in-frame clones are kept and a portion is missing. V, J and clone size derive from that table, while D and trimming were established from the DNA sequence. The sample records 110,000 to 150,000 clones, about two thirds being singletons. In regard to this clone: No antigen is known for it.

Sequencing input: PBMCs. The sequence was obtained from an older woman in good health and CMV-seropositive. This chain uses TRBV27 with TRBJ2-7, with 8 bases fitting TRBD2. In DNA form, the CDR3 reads TGTGCCAGCAGAAATCTAGCGGGTTCCTACGAGCAGTACTTC. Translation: CASRNLAGSYEQYF.